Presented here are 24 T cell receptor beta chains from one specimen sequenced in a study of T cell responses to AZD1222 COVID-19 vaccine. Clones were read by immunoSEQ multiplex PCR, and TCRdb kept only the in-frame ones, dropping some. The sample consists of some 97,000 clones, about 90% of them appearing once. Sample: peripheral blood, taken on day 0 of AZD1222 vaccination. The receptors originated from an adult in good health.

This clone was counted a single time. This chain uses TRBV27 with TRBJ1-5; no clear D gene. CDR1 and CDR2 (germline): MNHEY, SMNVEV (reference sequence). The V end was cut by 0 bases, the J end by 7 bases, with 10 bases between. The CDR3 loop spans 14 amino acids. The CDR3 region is CASSLSPTGQPQHF. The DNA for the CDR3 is TGTGCCAGCAGTTTATCCCCAACCGGGCAGCCCCAGCATTTT.

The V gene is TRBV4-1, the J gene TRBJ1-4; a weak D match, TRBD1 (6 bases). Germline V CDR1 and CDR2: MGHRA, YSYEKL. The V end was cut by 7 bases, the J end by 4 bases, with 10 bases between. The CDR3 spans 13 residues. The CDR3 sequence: CASTLGGNEKLFF. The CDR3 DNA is TGCGCCAGCACCCTAGGGGGTAATGAAAAACTGTTTTTT.

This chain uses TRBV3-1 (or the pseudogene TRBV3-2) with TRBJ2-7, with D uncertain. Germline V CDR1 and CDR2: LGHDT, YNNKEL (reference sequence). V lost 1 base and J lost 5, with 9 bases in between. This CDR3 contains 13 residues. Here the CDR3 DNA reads TGTGCCAGCAGCCAAGTCGGCCACAACGAGCAGTACTTC. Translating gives CASSQVGHNEQYF.

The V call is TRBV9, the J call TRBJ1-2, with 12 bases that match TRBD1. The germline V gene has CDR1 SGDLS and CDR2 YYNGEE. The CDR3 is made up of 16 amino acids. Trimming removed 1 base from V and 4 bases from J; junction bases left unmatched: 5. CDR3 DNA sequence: TGTGCCAGCAGCGTAAGGGGACAGGGGGCGAGCTATGGCTACACCTTC. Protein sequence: CASSVRGQGASYGYTF.

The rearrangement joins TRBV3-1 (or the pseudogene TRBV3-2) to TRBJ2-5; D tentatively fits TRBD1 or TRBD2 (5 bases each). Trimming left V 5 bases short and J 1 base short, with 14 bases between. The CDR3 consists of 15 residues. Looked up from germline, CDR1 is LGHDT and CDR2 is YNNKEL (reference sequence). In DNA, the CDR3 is TGTGCCAGCAGCTCGCCGCCCGGGACCCAAGAGACCCAGTACTTC. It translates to CASSSPPGTQETQYF.

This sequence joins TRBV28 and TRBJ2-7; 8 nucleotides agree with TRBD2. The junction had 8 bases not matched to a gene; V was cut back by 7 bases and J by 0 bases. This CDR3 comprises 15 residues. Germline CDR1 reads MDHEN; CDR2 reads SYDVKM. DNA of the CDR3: TGTGCCAGCAATCCAAGCGGGAGCAGCTCCTACGAGCAGTACTTC. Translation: CASNPSGSSSYEQYF.

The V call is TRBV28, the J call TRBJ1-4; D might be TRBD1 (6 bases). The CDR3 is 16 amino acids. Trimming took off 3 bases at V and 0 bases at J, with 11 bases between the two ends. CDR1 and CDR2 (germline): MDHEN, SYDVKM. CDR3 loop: CASSLLGAATNEKLFF. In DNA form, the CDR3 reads TGTGCCAGCAGTTTGTTGGGGGCCGCAACTAATGAAAAACTGTTTTTT.

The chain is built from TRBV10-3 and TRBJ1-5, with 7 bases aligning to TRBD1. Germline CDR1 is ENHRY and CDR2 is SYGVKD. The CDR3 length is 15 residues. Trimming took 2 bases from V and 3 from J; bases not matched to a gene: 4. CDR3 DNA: TGTGCCATCAGTGAGGGGACAGTCTTCAATCAGCCCCAGCATTTT. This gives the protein CAISEGTVFNQPQHF.

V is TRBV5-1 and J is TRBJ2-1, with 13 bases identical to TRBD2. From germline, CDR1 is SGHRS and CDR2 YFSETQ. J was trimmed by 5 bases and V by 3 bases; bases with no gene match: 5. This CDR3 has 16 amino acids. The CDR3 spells CASSSGLAGDNNEQFF. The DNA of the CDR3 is TGCGCCAGCAGCTCCGGACTAGCGGGAGACAACAATGAGCAGTTCTTC.

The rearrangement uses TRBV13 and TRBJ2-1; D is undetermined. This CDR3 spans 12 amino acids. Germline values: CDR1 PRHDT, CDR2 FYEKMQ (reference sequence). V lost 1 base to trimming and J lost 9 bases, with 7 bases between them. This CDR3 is CASSLVVGEQFF. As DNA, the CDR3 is TGTGCCAGCAGCTTAGTTGTCGGTGAGCAGTTCTTC.

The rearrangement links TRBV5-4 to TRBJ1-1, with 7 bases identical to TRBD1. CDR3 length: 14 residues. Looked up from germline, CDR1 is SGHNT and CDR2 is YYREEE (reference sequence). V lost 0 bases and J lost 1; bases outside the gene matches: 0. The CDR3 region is CASSLDRGNTEAFF. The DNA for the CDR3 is TGTGCCAGCAGCTTGGACAGGGGGAACACTGAAGCTTTCTTT.

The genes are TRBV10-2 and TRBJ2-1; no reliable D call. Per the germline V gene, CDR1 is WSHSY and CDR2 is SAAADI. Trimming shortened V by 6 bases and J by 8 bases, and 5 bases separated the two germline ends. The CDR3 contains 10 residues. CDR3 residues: CASRGYEQFF. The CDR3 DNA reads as TGCGCCAGCAGGGGGTATGAGCAGTTCTTC.

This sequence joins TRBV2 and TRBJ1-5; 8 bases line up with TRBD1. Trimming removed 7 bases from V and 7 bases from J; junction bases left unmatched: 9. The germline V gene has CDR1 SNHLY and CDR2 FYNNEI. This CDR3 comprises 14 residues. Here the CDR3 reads CASKITGQGQPQHF. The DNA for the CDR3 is TGTGCCAGCAAAATCACCGGACAGGGCCAGCCCCAGCATTTT.

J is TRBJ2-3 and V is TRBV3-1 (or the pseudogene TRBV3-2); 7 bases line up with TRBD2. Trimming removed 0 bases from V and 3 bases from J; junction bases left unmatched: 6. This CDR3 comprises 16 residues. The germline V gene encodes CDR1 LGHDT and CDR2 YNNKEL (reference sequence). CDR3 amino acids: CASSQEPAGRTDTQYF. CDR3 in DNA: TGTGCCAGCAGCCAAGAACCAGCGGGGCGGACAGATACGCAGTATTTT.

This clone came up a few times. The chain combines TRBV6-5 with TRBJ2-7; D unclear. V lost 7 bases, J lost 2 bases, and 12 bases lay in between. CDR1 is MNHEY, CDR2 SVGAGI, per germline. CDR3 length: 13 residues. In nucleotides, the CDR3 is TGTGCCAGCACGACGTCGGCCCCCTACGAGCAGTACTTC. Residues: CASTTSAPYEQYF.

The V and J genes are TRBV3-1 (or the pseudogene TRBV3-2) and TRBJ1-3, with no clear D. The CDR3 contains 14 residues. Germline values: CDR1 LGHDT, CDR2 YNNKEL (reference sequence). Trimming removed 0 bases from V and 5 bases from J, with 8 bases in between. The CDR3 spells CASSQEGLRNTIYF. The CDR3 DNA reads TGTGCCAGCAGCCAAGAGGGCCTAAGAAACACCATATATTTT.

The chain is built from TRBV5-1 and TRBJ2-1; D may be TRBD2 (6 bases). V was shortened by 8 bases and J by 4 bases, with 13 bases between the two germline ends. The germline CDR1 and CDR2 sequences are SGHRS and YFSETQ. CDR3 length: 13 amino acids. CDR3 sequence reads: CASKGLEYNEQFF. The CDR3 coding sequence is TGCGCCAGTAAGGGACTGGAGTACAATGAGCAGTTCTTC.

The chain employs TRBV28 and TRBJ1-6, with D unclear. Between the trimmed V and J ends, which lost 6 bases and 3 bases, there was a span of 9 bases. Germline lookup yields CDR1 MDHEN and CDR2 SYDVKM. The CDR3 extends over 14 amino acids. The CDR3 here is CASRNNDYNSPLHF. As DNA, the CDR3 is TGTGCCAGCAGAAACAACGACTATAATTCACCCCTCCACTTT.

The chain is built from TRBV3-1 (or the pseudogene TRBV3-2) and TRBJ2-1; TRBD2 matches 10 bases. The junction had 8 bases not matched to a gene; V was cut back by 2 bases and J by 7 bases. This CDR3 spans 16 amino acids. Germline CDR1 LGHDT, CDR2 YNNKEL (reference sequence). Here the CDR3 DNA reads TGTGCCAGCAGCCAACTCAGCGGGAGGGCCGGGAATGAGCAGTTCTTC. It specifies CASSQLSGRAGNEQFF.

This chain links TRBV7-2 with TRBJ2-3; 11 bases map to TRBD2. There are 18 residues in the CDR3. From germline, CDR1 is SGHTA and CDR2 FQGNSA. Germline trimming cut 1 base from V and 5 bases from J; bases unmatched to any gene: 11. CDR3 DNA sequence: TGTGCCAGCAGCTTAGGCCCCTTGACTAGCGGGATTAAAGATACGCAGTATTTT. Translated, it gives CASSLGPLTSGIKDTQYF.

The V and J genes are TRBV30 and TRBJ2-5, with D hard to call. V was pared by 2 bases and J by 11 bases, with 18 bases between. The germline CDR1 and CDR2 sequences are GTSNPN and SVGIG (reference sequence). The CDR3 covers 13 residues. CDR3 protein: CAWSPNPSGPQYF. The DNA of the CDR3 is TGTGCCTGGAGTCCCAATCCCTCTGGGCCGCAGTACTTC.

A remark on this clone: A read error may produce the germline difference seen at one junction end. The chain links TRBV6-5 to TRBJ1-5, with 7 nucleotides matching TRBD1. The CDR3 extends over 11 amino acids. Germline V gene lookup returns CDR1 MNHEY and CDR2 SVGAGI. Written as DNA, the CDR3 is TGTGCCGGCAGGGGGTATCAGCCCCAGCATTTT. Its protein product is CAGRGYQPQHF.

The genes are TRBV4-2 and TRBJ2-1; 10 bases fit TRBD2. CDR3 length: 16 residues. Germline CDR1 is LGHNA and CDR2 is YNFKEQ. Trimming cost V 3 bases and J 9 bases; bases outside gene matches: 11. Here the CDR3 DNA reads TGTGCCAGCAGCCAGCAGCTAGCGGGAGAATTGGCTGAGCAGTTCTTC. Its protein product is CASSQQLAGELAEQFF.

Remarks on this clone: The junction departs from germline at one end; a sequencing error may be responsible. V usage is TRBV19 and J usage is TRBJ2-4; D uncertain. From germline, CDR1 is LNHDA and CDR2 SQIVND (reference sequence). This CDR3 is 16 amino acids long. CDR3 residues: CASSLDGTLAKNIQYF. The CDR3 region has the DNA TGTGCCAGTAGTCTAGACGGTACCCTAGCCAAAAACATTCAGTACTTC.